This T cell receptor (beta chain) appears in the sequencing data of a study of cytomegalovirus exposure and HLA in healthy donors (dated by TCRdb to about 2017). Notes on the research overall: In an earlier analysis of under 750 of the donors, approximately 260 Gb of sequence data and roughly 100 million unique TCR beta sequences from 180 million or so T cells were reported. To decide whether each TCR beta V gene segment behaved as functional or pseudogenic, an earlier analysis of 587 of the donors relied on high-throughput TCR beta sequencing. Donor age, sex, ethnicity and CMV serostatus were compiled alongside the repertoire data. Among the roughly 370 genotyped donors, approximately 82% belonged to the genetic ancestry cluster associated with self-reported Caucasian donors. HLA typing included class I and class II loci at four-digit resolution. The study aimed to test whether signatures of past pathogen exposure could be identified by cataloging public T cell receptors. Across about 380 genotyped donors of the cohort, an average of about 220,000 unique TCR beta nucleotide sequences per donor were sequenced, and about a sixth of those sequences were non-productive. Rather than drawing on any new phenotypic data, the later analysis identified candidate immune exposures from TCR beta sequences and the way those sequences occurred across donors. Typing coverage differed by locus: A, B, C, DRB1 and DQB1 were typed in roughly 620-630 donors, DQA1 in 522, DPA1 in around 600, and DPB1 in around 440. Roughly 5 DR-DQ haplotypes were treated as single units for association and clustering because of strong linkage in the cohort. Every discovery cohort repertoire had been produced on one sequencing platform. In a later analysis, previously published TCR beta repertoires from several hundred donors were re-analyzed and high-resolution HLA genotyping was added so that TCR occurrence patterns could be studied. The study used immunosequencing to profile the T cell repertoires of approximately 640 subjects and linked those repertoires to cytomegalovirus serostatus. In addition to the first cohort of several hundred subjects, a separate validation cohort of about 120 different subjects was used. To predict cytomegalovirus infection status, the study brought together high-throughput TCR immunosequencing, statistical association of individual TCRs with disease status, and machine learning. About 330 gigabases of sequencing data and around 80 million unique TCR sequences made up an early release that covered roughly 670 HLA-typed donors. Genome-wide SNP genotypes for about 60% of the roughly 700 donors were used in a later genetic analysis, which treated that subset as a discovery cohort. General conclusions and limits of the study: The authors suggested that the approach could potentially be extended to other disease states and immunological phenotypes. In a later analysis, the rate of TCR association differed among HLA loci, with DRB1 alleles having the most associated TCRs and HLA-C alleles having the fewest. Most TCR sequences were seen in very few donors, while some public TCRs were found in many individuals. In a later analysis, HLA-associated TCR beta chains showed more clonal expansion and lower generation probabilities than non-associated chains that were equally common. Because some donors lacked HLA typing at each locus, the association tests relied only on the typed subset. Roughly 15 rarely observed V segments, including chromosome 9 orphons, were excluded from the earlier analysis of a few hundred of the donors because counts were too low. In a later genetic analysis, a missense DCLRE1C variant was associated with V-gene and J-gene trimming of TCR beta chains, and the association was replicated in an independent cohort. The cohort was sequenced for TCR beta chains only, and without alpha or paired-chain data the features that could be detected were limited. In a later analysis, most CMV-associated TCR beta chains were found to appear HLA-restricted, with HLA associations seemingly driven largely by CMV exposure. A further reported finding was that TCR beta sequences accurately predicted the HLA-A and HLA-B alleles for most subjects in the first cohort. Three of the identified cytomegalovirus-associated TCR beta chains were confirmed in vitro to be specific for cytomegalovirus antigens. The classifier was reported to diagnose cytomegalovirus status with high specificity and sensitivity in both the original cohort and the validation cohort. When HLA alleles, especially DR and DQ, strongly co-occurred, TCR associations were difficult to assign to individual alleles. A cluster of highly shared sequence variants was judged likely to represent a technical artifact of the sequencing pipeline. Sequencing depth was assumed to be roughly uniform across donors in the presence/absence analyses, though that assumption may not hold. Broadly in line with IMGT annotations, most TCR beta V segments showed up in productive rearrangements about 87% or about 30% of the time in an earlier analysis of 450 to 600 of the donors. According to a later genetic analysis, donors in an Asian-associated ancestry cluster had fewer N-insertions in productive TCRs than the approximately 670-donor mean. The study listed 170 or so TCR beta chains as associated with cytomegalovirus. A later analysis reported that several top co-occurrence clusters appeared linked to parvovirus B19, influenza, CMV and Epstein-Barr virus. Linkage disequilibrium might explain the correlated functional status among segregating V segments, but an unknown experimental factor could not be ruled out. In a later analysis, some 18,000 TCR beta sequences were associated with specific HLA alleles at a false discovery rate of 0.05. Because the 87-base-pair reads could not distinguish some IMGT-functional V segments, including TRBV6-2 and TRBV6-3, those segments were excluded. CMV serostatus was the only immune exposure information available for the cohort.

Libraries were built with the immunoSEQ multiplex PCR assay. The multiplex PCR relied on a mix of 60 forward primers for TCR Vbeta segments and 13 reverse primers for TCR Jbeta segments. The CDR3 region of rearranged TCR beta genes was amplified from genomic DNA by a multiplex PCR assay. On the Illumina HiSeq System, the amplified TCR beta libraries were sequenced as 87-base-pair reads. On the authors' methods: A later analysis tallied tens of millions of unique TCR beta chains across the 550 to 850 repertoires, and roughly 11 million of those chains were shared by two or more donors. A nearest-neighbor algorithm error-corrected the raw reads and collapsed the reads into unique sequences, merging closely related sequences to remove PCR and sequencing errors. To assign V, D and J gene segments, CDR3 sequences were aligned to IMGT reference sequences. For a sequence to be retained, a match of at least six nucleotides was required to both a V gene segment and a J gene segment. A rearrangement counted as productive if the CDR3 had no stop codons and remained in frame with V and J, and every other rearrangement counted as non-productive. Following IMGT convention, CDR3 was defined as the stretch from the second conserved V-encoded cysteine to the conserved J-encoded phenylalanine. Sequences without an unambiguous match to a single V gene segment were excluded from the earlier analysis of a few hundred of the donors. In an earlier analysis of approximately 590 of the donors, V segments were called functional above 56.7% productive rearrangements and were called segregating when the between-donor standard deviation exceeded 5%. A statistical classification framework was built to diagnose cytomegalovirus status from the catalog of TCR beta chain sequences. In a later analysis, TCR nucleotide sequences were compared against IMGT/GENE-DB human TR gene sequences so that V and J genes could be assigned. Using the TCRdist pipeline, a later analysis assigned CDR3 sequences along with most-parsimonious VDJ recombination scenarios. A later analysis defined each TCR beta chain by its CDR3 amino acid sequence plus V-gene family, and excluded reads lacking a unique V-gene family. In a later analysis, 450 to 600 highly shared, low-generation-probability nucleotide sequences were removed to address suspected cross-contamination and a sequencing artifact. In a later analysis, a clonal expansion index for each public chain was calculated from normalized within-repertoire ranks of inferred template counts. In a later analysis, generation probabilities were computed using a VDJ recombination model fitted to out-of-frame rearrangements, and the results were checked against IGoR. In a later analysis, hypergeometric tests were used to score TCR-TCR, TCR-HLA and TCR-CMV co-occurrence, with a repertoire-size bias correction applied to TCR pairs. To estimate false discovery rates, a later analysis permuted the HLA or CMV assignments 20 times. A later analysis grouped co-occurring TCRs with DBSCAN, adding TCRdist sequence similarity when clustering within HLA-allele-positive subsets. Repertoires with fewer than 30,000 or more than 120,000 public chains were left out of co-occurrence clustering, as were about five repertoires with anomalous nucleotide sharing. TCRdb holds this immuneACCESS table with in-frame rearrangements only. Some clones are missing; in checked studies, unresolved V genes explain under half, and the rest has no known cause. V and J calls and clone size are given by that table; D and trimming were obtained from the DNA. This sample is represented by roughly 140,000 clones; around 83% of them were singletons. The ten largest clones capture more than 4% of the sample.

The cohort consisted of 650 to 700 healthy bone marrow donors. Cohort members were all nominally healthy when sampled, although unrecorded immune exposures were likely present. The donor tested CMV seropositive and was one of the 289 seropositive cohort members. Every donor gave a peripheral blood sample, and the peripheral blood mononuclear cells from that sample were used for TCR beta sequencing. The Qiagen DNeasy Blood Extraction Kit was used to extract genomic DNA from the blood cell samples. Notes on this clone: What this receptor recognizes is not known. Within one base of it there is no much larger clone, and no base qualities were kept.

V is clipped by 5 bases and J by 5 bases, and the sequence between their germline boundaries is 12 bases long. The germline V gene (reference sequence) gives CDR1 as LNHDA and CDR2 as SQIVND. Including the terminal cysteine and phenylalanine, the CDR3 comprises 13 residues. The only DNA kept is the CDR3, 39 bases in frame from the first base. This receptor chain uses TRBV19 and TRBJ1-1; TRBD1 could be the D gene, as 6 bases match. What was sequenced was PBMCs. The TCR was taken from a man in his forties in good health and CMV-seropositive. The DNA sequence is as follows: TGTGCCAGTAGTGCACAGGGCTATACTGAAGCTTTCTTT. Translated, it reads CASSAQGYTEAFF.